This T cell receptor (beta chain) emerged from a study of T cell responses to AZD1222 COVID-19 vaccine. CDR3 length: 14 amino acids. The germline V gene has CDR1 MDHEN and CDR2 SYDVKM. The V end was cut by 0 bases, the J end by 2 bases, with 8 bases between. General study findings and limits: Scientists sampled the repertoires only once the peak T cell response had passed. In a largely white British group with more females than males, clonal diversity was possibly underestimated.

Notes on this clone: Its antigen is not identified.

Using immunoSEQ multiplex PCR, the repertoire was profiled, and TCRdb retains in-frame clones only, with some absent. Of some 110,000 clones in the sample, approximately 92% are singletons; the top ten hold 40% to 55%. Pooling covered second doses at about 4 or about 12 weeks. The receptor was isolated from an adult who received the AZD1222 COVID-19 vaccine. Sequenced material: peripheral blood, taken 28 days after the second AZD1222 dose. This sequence joins TRBV28 and TRBJ2-7; possible D gene TRBD2, 5 bases. The CDR3 bases are TGTGCCAGCAGTTTATGGGCTAGCACCTACGAGCAGTACTTC. Its translation: CASSLWASTYEQYF.